This TCR beta chain was found in a study of T cell repertoires in cytomegalovirus infection. Germline V gives CDR1 SGHTA, CDR2 FQGNSA. CDR3 length equals 14 residues. V shed 5 bases and J 2 bases; nucleotides not matched to a gene: 6. TCRdb reprocessed the reads with MiXCR, giving one entry per CDR3 protein. The sample lists some 300,000 distinct CDR3 sequences; 15% to 20% were seen once. Concerning this clonotype itself: A clone one base away is much larger, so this may be a read error.

This receptor was taken from a human donor in good health (CMV status not recorded). Some clones in this sample may be carry-over from other donors' samples. The chain has TRBV7-2 and TRBJ2-7; TRBD1 matches at 7 bases. Source material: PBMCs. CDR3: CASSTRQGPYEQYF. The CDR3 DNA is TGTGCCAGCAGCACCCGACAGGGCCCCTACGAGCAGTACTTC.